The entry below describes one T cell receptor (beta chain). As yet, its antigen is unknown. V lost 5 bases to trimming and J lost 2 bases, with 14 bases between them. Looked up from germline, CDR1 is SGHRS and CDR2 is YFSETQ. The CDR3 has 15 amino acids. The sample originates from a study of graft-versus-host responses after intestinal transplantation. Study summary: Grafts were multivisceral, liver-intestinal, or isolated intestinal.

Sequenced by immunoSEQ multiplex PCR; TCRdb stores in-frame clones only, minus some. Of about 86,000 clones listed, approximately 90% were seen once; the top ten hold approximately 0.3%. V and J are TRBV5-1 and TRBJ2-1; perhaps TRBD2 as D (7 bases). Sequenced here: unstimulated CD4+ T cells sorted from spleen or lymph node cells, sampled before transplant. This receptor was taken from a human donor who was the organ donor for an intestinal transplant. CDR3 region: CASSRGGPTYNEQFF. The DNA for the CDR3 is TGCGCCAGCAGTAGGGGGGGCCCCACCTACAATGAGCAGTTCTTC.